This is a list of T cell receptor beta chains from one sample in a study of blood T cell repertoires in COVID-19. Profiling relied on immunoSEQ multiplex PCR, and the TCRdb table lists in-frame clones only, not all of them. This sample has about 160,000 clones, with roughly 93% found just once. Material: peripheral blood. All receptors come from a woman aged 45-59 years with acute or convalescent COVID-19. CDR3s include the opening cysteine and the closing phenylalanine or tryptophan. The D gene is left open where the match is weak. Expanded clones get a size class; other rows say once, few or many, or leave the size out.

.,TRBJ2-2,TRBV4-1,TRBD2,TGCGCCAGCAGCCAAGGCGGGGGGCTTCACACCGGGGAGCTGTTTTTT,CASSQGGGLHTGELFF
few,TRBJ1-2,TRBV3-1/TRBV3-2,.,TGTGCCAGCAGCCAAGAGGGCGGGGTGATGGGCTACACCTTC,CASSQEGGVMGYTF
.,TRBJ1-5,TRBV30,.,TGTGCCTGGAGTGTAGAAACGGCGGAGCCCCAGCATTTT,CAWSVETAEPQHF
once,TRBJ1-3,TRBV11-2,TRBD1,TGTGCCAGCAGCCAGACAGGGAACTCTGGAAACACCATATATTTT,CASSQTGNSGNTIYF
once,TRBJ2-3,TRBV11-2,.,TGTGCCAGCAGCTTAGACGGAGGAACAGATACGCAGTATTTT,CASSLDGGTDTQYF
.,TRBJ2-1,TRBV27,TRBD2,TGTGCCAGCAAACTAGCGGGAGGAGCGGAGCAGTTCTTC,CASKLAGGAEQFF
.,TRBJ1-3,TRBV28,.,TGTGCCAGCAGTTTTATCCGCTCTGGAAACACCATATATTTT,CASSFIRSGNTIYF
.,TRBJ2-1,TRBV7-9,TRBD2,TGTGCCAGCAATAAAGCGGGAGAATCCTACAATGAGCAGTTCTTC,CASNKAGESYNEQFF
.,TRBJ2-1,TRBV6-5,.,TGTGCCAGCTCTAATACTAATGAGCAGTTCTTC,CASSNTNEQFF
.,TRBJ1-2,TRBV19,.,TGTGCCAGTAGTATCCATAAGGGGAACTATGGCTACACCTTC,CASSIHKGNYGYTF
.,TRBJ1-5,TRBV10-3,TRBD1,TGTGCCATCAGTGAGTCCGCCGGGACAGGGCGTCTCAATCAGCCCCAGCATTTT,CAISESAGTGRLNQPQHF
once,TRBJ2-7,TRBV18,.,TGTGCCAGCTCATCGAACAGGGTCGAGCAGTACTTC,CASSSNRVEQYF
.,TRBJ1-1,TRBV6-5,TRBD1,TGTGCCAGCAGTCCCCCCCAGGGGGCGAGAGCTTTCTTT,CASSPPQGARAFF
.,TRBJ1-5,TRBV28,.,TGTGCCAGCAGCCTAGGACAGTTGGTGAATCAGCCCCAGCATTTT,CASSLGQLVNQPQHF
once,TRBJ1-5,TRBV2,.,TGTGCCAGCAGTGCCAGTCCCAATCAGCCCCAGCATTTT,CASSASPNQPQHF
.,TRBJ2-7,TRBV3-1/TRBV3-2,TRBD2,TGTGCCAGCAGCCAAGGAGTAGCGGGAGGTCGCTCCTACGAGCAGTACTTC,CASSQGVAGGRSYEQYF
.,TRBJ2-7,TRBV15,TRBD2,TGTGCCACATCCGTCAATAGCGGGTTAGCCTACGAGCAGTACTTC,CATSVNSGLAYEQYF
.,TRBJ2-7,TRBV5-6,TRBD2,TGTGCCAGCAACTTAGCGGGAATGCCCTACGAGCAGTACTTC,CASNLAGMPYEQYF
few,TRBJ1-5,TRBV7-8,TRBD1,TGTGCCAGCAGCGGACGGGACAGCCTCAATCAGCCCCAGCATTTT,CASSGRDSLNQPQHF
.,TRBJ2-7,TRBV28,TRBD1,TGTGCCAGCAGTTTAACAGGGGGAAGGGAAGAGCAGTACTTC,CASSLTGGREEQYF
.,TRBJ1-3,TRBV3-1/TRBV3-2,.,TGTGCCAGCAGCACCTCCCGTCAGACTGGAAACACCATATATTTT,CASSTSRQTGNTIYF
once,TRBJ1-1,TRBV29-1,.,TGCAGCGTTGCCTCGGGGTTGAACACTGAAGCTTTCTTT,CSVASGLNTEAFF
.,TRBJ2-7,TRBV5-4,.,TGTGCCAGCAGCTTTAGGAGAGGCGGGGACTCCTACGAGCAGTACTTC,CASSFRRGGDSYEQYF
.,TRBJ2-7,TRBV11-2,.,TGTGCCAGCAGTCGAGGGGGGGACCTCTCCTACGAGCAGTACTTC,CASSRGGDLSYEQYF
.,TRBJ1-3,TRBV12-3/TRBV12-4,.,TGTGCCAGCAGTTCCCACAGAGGAAACACCATATATTTT,CASSSHRGNTIYF
.,TRBJ2-5,TRBV9,.,TGTGCCAGCAGCGCTGGGCAGGGGTGGGAGACCCAGTACTTC,CASSAGQGWETQYF
.,TRBJ1-2,TRBV7-3,.,TGTGCCAGCAGCATAAGGACAGATGGCTACACCTTC,CASSIRTDGYTF
.,TRBJ1-2,TRBV5-5,.,TGTGCCAGCAGCTTCACCCAGGGCGACTATGGCTACACCTTC,CASSFTQGDYGYTF
.,TRBJ2-1,TRBV5-1,TRBD2,TGCGCCAGCAGCACGGGCGGGGGTTCCTACAATGAGCAGTTCTTC,CASSTGGGSYNEQFF
.,TRBJ1-5,TRBV10-2,TRBD1,TGCGCCAGCAGTGGGGACAGTGGAATGAGGCCCCAGCATTTT,CASSGDSGMRPQHF
.,TRBJ2-7,TRBV28,.,TGTGCCAGCAGTTCAACAGGGTACGAGCAGTACTTC,CASSSTGYEQYF
.,TRBJ2-5,TRBV11-2,TRBD1,TGTGCCAGCAGCTTAGAGGGACAGGGGGCGGGAGAGACCCAGTACTTC,CASSLEGQGAGETQYF
.,TRBJ2-1,TRBV24-1,TRBD1,TGTGCCACCAGTGATTGGGACAGGGGCTCCTACAATGAGCAGTTCTTC,CATSDWDRGSYNEQFF